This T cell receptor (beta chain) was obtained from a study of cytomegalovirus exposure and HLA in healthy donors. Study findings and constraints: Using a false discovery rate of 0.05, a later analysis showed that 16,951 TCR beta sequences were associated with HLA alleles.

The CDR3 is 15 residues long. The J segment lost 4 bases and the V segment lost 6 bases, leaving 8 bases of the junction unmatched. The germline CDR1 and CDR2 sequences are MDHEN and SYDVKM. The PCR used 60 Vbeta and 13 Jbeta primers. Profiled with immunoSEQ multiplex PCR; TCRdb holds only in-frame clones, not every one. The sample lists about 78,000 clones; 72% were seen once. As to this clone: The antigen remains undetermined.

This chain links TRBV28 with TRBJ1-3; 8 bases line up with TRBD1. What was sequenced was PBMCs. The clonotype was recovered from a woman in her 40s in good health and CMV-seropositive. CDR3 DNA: TGTGCCAGCAGACAGGGGGGGGCAGGCGGAAACACCATATATTTT. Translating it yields CASRQGGAGGNTIYF.